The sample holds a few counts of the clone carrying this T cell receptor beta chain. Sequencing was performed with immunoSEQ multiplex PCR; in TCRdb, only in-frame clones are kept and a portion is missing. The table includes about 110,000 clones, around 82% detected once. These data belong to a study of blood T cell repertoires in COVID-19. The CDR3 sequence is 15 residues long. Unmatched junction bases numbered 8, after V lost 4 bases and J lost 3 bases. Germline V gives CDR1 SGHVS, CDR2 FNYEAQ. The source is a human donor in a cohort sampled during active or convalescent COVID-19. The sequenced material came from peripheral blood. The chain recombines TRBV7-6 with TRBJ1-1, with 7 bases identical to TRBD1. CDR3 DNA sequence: TGTGCCAGCAGCTCATCCGGGACAGAATACACTGAAGCTTTCTTT. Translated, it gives CASSSSGTEYTEAFF.